The T cell receptor beta chain described here comes from a study of T cell responses to AZD1222 COVID-19 vaccine. Study-wide results and limits: Reportedly, nearly half the spike-specific TCRs target unmutated variant regions. Just a handful of AZD1222 recipients tested seropositive at baseline. Two doses of AZD1222 preceded a rise in Spike-specific TCR breadth and depth.

The CDR3 totals 15 residues. The trim removed 3 bases at V and 0 bases at J, leaving 4 bases unmatched. In germline, CDR1 is MGHDK, CDR2 SYGVNS. Sequencing was performed with immunoSEQ multiplex PCR; in TCRdb, only in-frame clones are kept and a portion is missing. Among 130,000 to 150,000 clones listed, roughly nine tenths were seen once. In regard to this clone: The antigen is not known.

The sequenced sample was peripheral blood, obtained on day 0 of AZD1222 vaccination. The TCR originated in an adult in good health. The chain carries TRBV25-1 and TRBJ1-2, with 7 bases matching TRBD1. CDR3 loop: CASSDTTGTNYGYTF. The DNA for the CDR3 is TGTGCCAGCAGTGATACGACAGGGACTAACTATGGCTACACCTTC.